This T cell receptor (beta chain) was obtained from a study of beta chain features in type 1 diabetes. At the level of the study: Investigators examined under 140 million sorted cells across all samples.

cDNA synthesis used the whole RNA isolate, giving expressed TCRB sequences. Sequenced naive, central memory and regulatory T cell samples produced an average of around 3.9 million reads. This table comes from immunoSEQ multiplex PCR, and its TCRdb copy is limited to in-frame clones, with some not included. This table has around 330,000 clones, 11% appearing once. Overall study findings and caveats: Naive, central memory and Treg TCRB repertoires seemed to resemble each other more closely in patients than they did in healthy donors. All four CD4+ subsets from Type 1 diabetes patients carried moderately but significantly shorter TCRB CDR3s.

As concerns this clone: No antigen is known for it.

The sample consisted of naive CD4+ T cells from blood. This TCR came from a woman younger than 45 in good health.

The CDR3, as DNA: TGTGCCAGTAGTATAGAAGGTGGGCAGGTCAATCAGCCCCAGCATTTT. This codes for CASSIEGGQVNQPQHF. The V gene is TRBV19, the J gene TRBJ1-5; D is uncertain. Germline CDR1 is LNHDA and CDR2 is SQIVND (reference sequence). V was pared by 0 bases and J by 3 bases, with 12 bases between. The CDR3 is 16 amino acids.